This TCR beta chain was retrieved from a study of OX40 agonist ivuxolimab in advanced cancers. There are 15 residues in the CDR3. Germline V lookup: CDR1 MGHDK, CDR2 SYGVNS. Trimming took 4 bases from V and 4 from J; bases not matched to a gene: 4. The repertoire was sequenced with immunoSEQ multiplex PCR; TCRdb's copy has only in-frame clones and lacks some. The sample includes 98,000 or so clones, less than 90% of them seen just once. The chain uses TRBV25-1 and TRBJ2-2, with 9 bases identical to TRBD2. The material was CD4+ or CD8+ T cells sorted from blood, obtained in a trial of the OX40 agonist ivuxolimab. The TCR comes from an adult with an advanced solid tumor such as melanoma, head and neck, liver or kidney cancer. CDR3 protein: CASSGTSAITGELFF. The CDR3 nucleotides read TGTGCCAGCAGTGGGACTAGCGCGATCACCGGGGAGCTGTTTTTT.